These 18 T cell receptor beta chains share one sample of origin, sequenced in a study of CD8 T cells in ankylosing spondylitis. TCRdb re-called the 5' RACE reads through MiXCR, storing one row per CDR3 protein. The table shows about 31,000 distinct CDR3 sequences, with roughly 7.9% occurring only once. The specimen was blood, either unsorted or a sorted T cell fraction (not recorded which). Receptors were obtained from a male donor with ankylosing spondylitis or in good health (not recorded which).

This clonotype was counted ten times or more. Here the CDR3 DNA reads TGCAGTGCTAGAGCCCAGAGCAATGAGCAGTTCTTC. Residues: CSARAQSNEQFF. V and J are TRBV20-1 and TRBJ2-1; the D is unclear. Germline V lookup: CDR1 DFQATT, CDR2 SNEGSKA (reference sequence). The CDR3 totals 12 residues. V lost 1 base, J lost 6 bases, and 7 bases lay in between.

This clonotype appeared many times. V gene TRBV25-1 combines with J gene TRBJ1-1, with D unclear. V was pared by 3 bases and J by 0 bases, with 5 bases between. Germline CDR1 MGHDK, CDR2 SYGVNS. The CDR3 totals 13 residues. DNA for the CDR3: TGTGCCAGCAGTGAGATGATGAACACTGAAGCTTTCTTT. It encodes CASSEMMNTEAFF. The whole variable domain, remainder taken from reference TRBV25-1 and TRBJ1-1, is EADIYQTPRYLVIGTGKKITLECSQTMGHDKMYWYQQDPGMELHLIHYSYGVNSTEKGDLSSESTVSRIRTEHFPLTLESARPSHTSQYLCASSEMMNTEAFFGQGTRLTVV.

By frequency in the sample, this clonotype is medium-sized (0.01 to 0.1%). The chain combines TRBV28 with TRBJ1-1; D remains unclear. This CDR3 has 15 residues. V was clipped by 6 bases and J by 3 bases, with 17 bases between them. The V gene's germline CDR1 is MDHEN and CDR2 SYDVKM. The CDR3 region has the DNA TGTGCCAGCAGGACTTCTCCGGGCGAGGACACTGAAGCTTTCTTT. Protein sequence: CASRTSPGEDTEAFF.

This clonotype was picked up many times. This chain links TRBV12-5 with TRBJ1-1; D perhaps matches TRBD1 (5 bases). The CDR3 is made up of 16 amino acids. CDR1 LGHNT and CDR2 FRNRAP come from the germline V gene. V was clipped by 6 bases and J by 3 bases, with 20 bases between them. Here the CDR3 reads CASGSGTTYEDTEAFF. CDR3 bases: TGTGCTAGTGGCTCGGGGACGACCTACGAGGACACTGAAGCTTTCTTT.

In this sample, this clonotype turned up many times. The chain couples TRBV10-3 to TRBJ1-5, with D tentatively TRBD1 (5 bases). Per germline, CDR1 ENHRY and CDR2 SYGVKD. The CDR3 length is 14 residues. V lost 2 bases, J lost 7 bases, and 12 bases lay in between. CDR3 bases: TGTGCCATCAGTGAGGTGTCAGAGGGGCAGCCCCAGCATTTT. It translates to CAISEVSEGQPQHF.

A note on this clonotype: A much bigger clone sits one base away, suggesting this may be a read error. The rearrangement joins TRBV14 to TRBJ2-2; D gene ambiguous. Trimming pared 1 base from V and 3 bases from J, leaving 15 bases between. There are 17 residues in the CDR3. CDR1 is SGHDN and CDR2 is FVKESK in the germline V gene. CDR3 in DNA: TGTGCCAGCAGCCAAGGTGGAAACTTTTTCTACACCGGGGAGCTGTTTTTT. Translation: CASSQGGNFFYTGELFF.

This chain connects TRBV15 to TRBJ2-7, with D uncertain. Germline CDR1 and CDR2: LNHNV and YYDKDF (reference sequence). The CDR3 is 13 amino acids. Trimming pared 0 bases from V and 6 bases from J, leaving 9 bases between. The CDR3 reads CATSRDGVGEQYF. CDR3 sequence (DNA): TGTGCCACCAGCAGAGACGGAGTAGGCGAGCAGTACTTC.

This clonotype was counted many times. The chain joins TRBV6-1 to TRBJ2-6, with D possibly TRBD2 on 5 matching bases. Trimming shortened V by 5 bases and J by 1 base, and 15 bases separated the two germline ends. The CDR3 is made up of 17 amino acids. Germline CDR1 MNHNS, CDR2 SASEGT. The CDR3 DNA sequence: TGTGCCAGCAGTAGCACTAGGGATCCTTCTGGGGCCAACGTCCTGACTTTC. Protein: CASSSTRDPSGANVLTF.

This clonotype is medium-sized (0.01 to 0.1%) by share. This rearrangement joins TRBV5-1 to TRBJ2-7, with 9 bases fitting TRBD2. Germline assignment: CDR1 SGHRS and CDR2 YFSETQ. After removal of 3 bases from V and 2 bases from J, the junction contained 6 bases not matched to a gene. CDR3 length: 15 amino acids. CDR3 sequence: CASSSSGMATYEQYF. The CDR3 DNA is TGCGCCAGCAGCTCTAGCGGGATGGCGACCTACGAGCAGTACTTC.

This clonotype was detected many times. The CDR3 region is CASGLSGQTYNEQFF. As DNA, the CDR3 is TGTGCCAGCGGACTTTCGGGACAGACCTACAATGAGCAGTTCTTC. The chain recombines TRBV12-3 or TRBV12-4 with TRBJ2-1, with 7 nucleotides matching TRBD1. Germline trimming cut 8 bases from V and 2 bases from J; bases unmatched to any gene: 9. This CDR3 is built from 15 residues.

This clonotype was detected ten times or more. This sequence joins TRBV3-1 and TRBJ1-1; 9 bases are shared with TRBD1. There are 15 residues in the CDR3. J gave up 7 bases and V 4 bases, and 10 bases lay outside the gene matches. CDR1 and CDR2 from the germline V gene are LGHDT and YNNKEL (reference sequence). The DNA of the CDR3 is TGTGCCAGCAGCCCCTATGACAGGGGGTTAGGTGAAGCTTTCTTT. Its translation is CASSPYDRGLGEAFF.

The table lists this clonotype with many counts. The chain recombines TRBV29-1 with TRBJ2-3; D not certain. This CDR3 region has 13 residues. The germline V gene has CDR1 SQVTM and CDR2 ANQGSEA. V was cut by 4 bases and J by 0 bases, with 8 bases left in between. Here the CDR3 DNA reads TGCAGCGTTGTATATTTTAGCACAGATACGCAGTATTTT. Its protein product is CSVVYFSTDTQYF.

Many counts were recorded for this clonotype. In DNA, the CDR3 is TGTGCCAGCTCACCGGCCGGGTTCGAGCAGTACTTC. Translation gives CASSPAGFEQYF. The chain employs TRBV18 and TRBJ2-7; no reliable D call. Trimming pared 3 bases from V and 6 bases from J, leaving 9 bases between. The germline V gene encodes CDR1 KGHSH and CDR2 LQKENI. This CDR3 region has 12 residues.

This clonotype was observed at least ten times. The V gene is TRBV7-2, the J gene TRBJ2-7, with D perhaps TRBD1 (6 bases). Germline V gene sequence: CDR1 SGHTA, CDR2 FQGNSA. The CDR3 contains 14 residues. With 5 bases removed from V and 2 bases from J, the gap between germline ends came to 13 bases. Written as DNA, the CDR3 is TGTGCCAGCAGCAAACAGGGTCCACCCTACGAGCAGTACTTC. It yields the protein CASSKQGPPYEQYF.

Concerning this clonotype itself: With a much larger clone just one base away, this may be a read error. The V and J genes are TRBV21-1 and TRBJ2-7. TRBV21-1 is flagged as a pseudogene. The CDR3 contains 12 residues. The DNA for the CDR3 is TGTGCCAGCAGCAGCGGATCCTACGAGCAGTACTTC. This codes for CASSSGSYEQYF.

By frequency in the sample, this clonotype is medium-sized. V and J are TRBV6-5 and TRBJ2-1; 9 bases fit TRBD1. The germline gives CDR1 MNHEY, CDR2 SVGAGI. Losses at the gene ends were 3 bases for V and 9 bases for J; bases not matched to a gene: 3. The CDR3 is 13 amino acids. The CDR3 reads CASSYTGGGEQFF. CDR3 sequence (DNA): TGTGCCAGCAGTTATACAGGGGGCGGTGAGCAGTTCTTC.

This clonotype was seen ten or more times. Germline and junction disagree at one end, which may indicate a read error. This chain uses TRBV7-7 with TRBJ2-7, with TRBD2 matching over 15 bases. CDR1 is SSHAT and CDR2 is FNYEAQ in the germline V gene (reference sequence). This CDR3 spans 17 amino acids. Here the CDR3 DNA reads TGTGCTAGCAGCTTAGGACCGGGACTAGCGGGAGGAAATGAGCAGTACTTC. Amino acid sequence: CASSLGPGLAGGNEQYF.

This clonotype was observed many times. This sequence joins TRBV5-6 and TRBJ2-5; no clear D gene. The CDR3 length is 15 residues. Germline CDR1 is SGHDT and CDR2 is YYEEEE. Trimming removed 1 base at V and 5 bases at J, with 15 bases between. The DNA for the CDR3 is TGTGCCAGCAGCTTGAGAAGGTTGGCATCCGAGACCCAGTACTTC. Encoded protein: CASSLRRLASETQYF.